The clone carrying this T cell receptor beta chain was counted many times. TCR beta CDR3 region amplification was performed from RNA transcripts. RT-PCR in the first round (using the HTBI primer set) targeted the TCR CDR3. TCRdb re-analysed the multiplex PCR reads in MiXCR, keeping a single row per CDR3 protein. In the table there are a few hundred thousand distinct CDR3 sequences, more than 15% of which are singletons. The CDR3 runs to 17 residues. The ends were cut back, 0 bases at V and 5 bases at J, with 17 bases in the middle. This record belongs to a study of T cells in Graves' hyperthyroidism and ophthalmopathy. In the study overall: Peripheral blood was acquired at first diagnosis, ahead of any therapy whatsoever.

Input material: blood. The receptor was derived from a young woman with Graves' hyperthyroidism. V and J are TRBV12-3 or TRBV12-4 and TRBJ2-1; possibly TRBD2 for D (5 bases). The CDR3 DNA is TGTGCCAGCAGTTTAGCGTCCCGGACTGGGAAACACAATGAGCAGTTCTTC. This encodes CASSLASRTGKHNEQFF.